Listed below are T cell receptor beta chains from one sample, sequenced in a study of coeliac disease. Method: immunoSEQ multiplex PCR; TCRdb's copy keeps in-frame clones and lacks some. The sample records nearly 7,000 clones, about three quarters being singletons. Material for sequencing was lamina propria lymphocytes from the gut. Receptors were obtained from a man aged 25 to 45 with celiac disease. CDR3s include the opening cysteine and the closing phenylalanine or tryptophan. A D gene is named only where the DNA matches it firmly. Size tells how often a clone was seen (once, few, many) or the class of an expanded clone, and some rows leave it out.

j_gene | d_gene | v_gene | abundance | CDR3aa | CDR3nt
TRBJ2-7 | NA | TRBV6-5 | NA | CASSSFYEQYF | TGTGCCAGCAGTTCCTTCTACGAGCAGTACTTC
TRBJ2-7 | TRBD2 | TRBV30 | NA | CAWSRTSGRLYEQYF | TGTGCCTGGAGTAGGACTAGCGGGCGCCTCTACGAGCAGTACTTC
TRBJ2-1 | TRBD2 | TRBV5-1 | NA | CASSLATSDPGWGEQFF | TGCGCCAGCAGCTTGGCTACTAGCGACCCGGGGTGGGGGGAGCAGTTCTTC
TRBJ1-4 | NA | TRBV13 | NA | CASSIGRGNEKLFF | TGTGCCAGCAGCATCGGACGGGGTAATGAAAAACTGTTTTTT
TRBJ1-2 | NA | TRBV13 | NA | CASSLGQGSRDGYTF | TGTGCCAGCAGCTTAGGCCAGGGTTCTCGGGATGGCTACACCTTC
TRBJ1-1 | NA | TRBV2 | NA | CASSKVPWHYNTKAFF | TGTGCCAGCAGTAAGGTTCCCTGGCACTATAACACTAAAGCTTTCTTT
TRBJ1-5 | NA | TRBV27 | once | CASSLGSGGGQPQHF | TGTGCCAGCAGTTTAGGGTCGGGGGGCGGTCAGCCCCAGCATTTT
TRBJ1-1 | NA | TRBV6-5 | once | CASEGVGNTKAFF | TGTGCCAGTGAAGGGGTAGGGAACACTAAAGCTTTCTTT
TRBJ1-2 | NA | TRBV7-9 | NA | CASSRDTNYGYTF | TGTGCCAGCAGCCGAGACACTAACTATGGCTACACCTTC
TRBJ2-3 | NA | TRBV5-1 | few | CASSLGQTARTDTQYF | TGCGCCAGCAGCTTGGGCCAAACAGCCCGCACAGATACGCAGTATTTT
TRBJ2-7 | NA | TRBV5-1 | few | CASSVVGSYEQYF | TGCGCCAGCAGCGTGGTCGGCTCCTACGAGCAGTACTTC
TRBJ2-2 | TRBD2 | TRBV5-1 | NA | CASSNGGVTGELFF | TGCGCCAGCAGCAACGGGGGGGTCACCGGGGAGCTGTTTTTT
TRBJ1-6 | TRBD1 | TRBV11-2 | NA | CASSLGTGADSPLHF | TGTGCCAGCAGCTTAGGCACAGGGGCGGATTCACCCCTCCACTTT
TRBJ2-3 | TRBD2 | TRBV5-1 | few | CASSSVLAGVPDTQYF | TGCGCCAGCAGCTCCGTACTAGCGGGGGTCCCGGATACGCAGTATTTT
TRBJ2-7 | NA | TRBV9 | NA | CASSVSPANYEQYF | TGTGCCAGCAGCGTGAGTCCAGCGAACTACGAGCAGTACTTC
TRBJ1-4 | NA | TRBV5-1 | NA | CASSLGHTNEKLFF | TGCGCCAGCAGCTTGGGACATACTAATGAAAAACTGTTTTTT
TRBJ1-5 | NA | TRBV7-2 | NA | CASSLGGEASQPQHF | TGTGCCAGCAGCTTAGGCGGGGAAGCGAGTCAGCCCCAGCATTTT
TRBJ1-6 | TRBD1 | TRBV30 | few | CAWKDWTGYQQSPLHF | TGTGCCTGGAAGGATTGGACAGGGTATCAACAATCACCCCTCCACTTT
TRBJ2-5 | NA | TRBV5-6 | NA | CASSLDSSRGRETQYF | TGTGCCAGCAGCTTGGATTCTTCTAGAGGTCGAGAGACCCAGTACTTC
TRBJ2-7 | TRBD1 | TRBV18 | once | CASSRGQGGYEQYF | TGTGCCAGCTCCCGCGGACAGGGGGGATACGAGCAGTACTTC
TRBJ2-5 | TRBD1 | TRBV7-9 | few | CASSGVGGARDRGRETQYF | TGTGCCAGCAGTGGAGTAGGCGGAGCCCGGGACAGGGGACGAGAGACCCAGTACTTC
TRBJ2-5 | TRBD2 | TRBV11-2 | NA | CASSLDRWVLAGDGEETQYF | TGTGCCAGCAGCTTAGATCGGTGGGTCCTAGCGGGGGATGGTGAGGAGACCCAGTACTTC
TRBJ1-1 | NA | TRBV19 | NA | CASSSRRVWGGTEAFF | TGTGCCAGTAGTAGCCGACGGGTGTGGGGAGGCACTGAAGCTTTCTTT
TRBJ2-1 | TRBD2 | TRBV11-1 | NA | CASSGRLAGSYNEQFF | TGTGCCAGCAGCGGCCGACTAGCAGGCTCCTACAATGAGCAGTTCTTC
TRBJ2-3 | TRBD2 | TRBV4-2 | few | CASSQVSGTSLTDTQYF | TGTGCCAGCAGCCAAGTTTCCGGGACTAGCCTTACAGATACGCAGTATTTT
TRBJ1-5 | NA | TRBV6-1 | few | CASSEYRGGGNQPQHF | TGTGCCAGCAGTGAATATCGGGGGGGAGGCAATCAGCCCCAGCATTTT
TRBJ1-2 | NA | TRBV27 | NA | CASSLASRGFYGYTF | TGTGCCAGCAGTTTGGCGTCTAGGGGTTTTTATGGCTACACCTTC
TRBJ1-5 | NA | TRBV6-1 | NA | CASSDPQYSNQPQHF | TGTGCCAGCAGTGACCCGCAGTATAGCAATCAGCCCCAGCATTTT
TRBJ2-7 | NA | TRBV6-5 | NA | CATSTGAYEQYF | TGTGCCACCTCTACAGGTGCCTACGAGCAGTACTTC
TRBJ2-3 | NA | TRBV9 | NA | CASSVTPEGETQYF | TGTGCCAGCAGCGTAACTCCAGAGGGGGAGACGCAGTATTTT
TRBJ1-2 | TRBD1 | TRBV29-1 | few | CSVGTGVFGYTF | TGCAGCGTCGGGACAGGGGTCTTCGGCTACACCTTC
TRBJ2-2 | NA | TRBV27 | NA | CASSRSGGELFF | TGTGCCAGCAGCCGTTCAGGCGGGGAGCTGTTTTTT
TRBJ2-7 | NA | TRBV7-9 | few | CASSRLPGENYEQYF | TGTGCCAGCAGCCGCCTTCCGGGGGAAAACTACGAGCAGTACTTC
TRBJ2-2 | NA | TRBV6-1 | few | CASRLGGANTGELFF | TGTGCCAGCAGGTTGGGGGGAGCGAACACCGGGGAGCTGTTTTTT
TRBJ2-7 | TRBD1 | TRBV7-2 | once | CASSDKNRGPLYEQYF | TGTGCCAGCAGCGACAAGAACAGGGGGCCACTATACGAGCAGTACTTC
TRBJ2-3 | NA | TRBV7-2 | NA | CASSLMGGRLGDTQYF | TGTGCCAGCAGCTTAATGGGGGGGCGACTGGGGGATACGCAGTATTTT
TRBJ2-7 | TRBD1 | TRBV5-1 | NA | CASSLGQGDGEQYF | TGCGCCAGCAGCTTGGGCCAGGGGGACGGCGAGCAGTACTTC
TRBJ2-5 | TRBD2 | TRBV5-6 | NA | CASSPGLGEETQYF | TGTGCCAGCAGCCCGGGACTAGGGGAGGAGACCCAGTACTTC
TRBJ2-7 | NA | TRBV6-5 | once | CASSSGIATYEQYF | TGTGCCAGCAGTTCGGGAATAGCGACTTACGAGCAGTACTTC
TRBJ1-5 | NA | TRBV9 | NA | CASSVGYGGLDPYSNQPQHF | TGTGCCAGCAGCGTAGGTTACGGGGGATTGGACCCTTATAGCAATCAGCCCCAGCATTTT
TRBJ1-6 | NA | TRBV30 | few | CAWSPPRGAENNSPLHF | TGTGCATGGTCCCCCCCCAGGGGCGCGGAAAATAATTCACCCCTCCACTTT
TRBJ1-5 | TRBD1 | TRBV5-1 | NA | CASSRTDREDQPQHF | TGCGCCAGCAGTCGTACGGACAGGGAGGATCAGCCCCAGCATTTT
TRBJ2-1 | NA | TRBV9 | NA | CASSVAGVNEQFF | TGTGCCAGCAGCGTAGCCGGGGTCAATGAGCAGTTCTTC
TRBJ2-1 | TRBD1 | TRBV2 | few | CASMTGVSYNEQFF | TGTGCCAGCATGACAGGGGTCTCCTACAATGAGCAGTTCTTC
TRBJ1-5 | NA | TRBV7-2 | few | CASSLLLSGGQPQHF | TGTGCCAGCAGCTTGTTGCTCAGTGGGGGGCAGCCCCAGCATTTT
TRBJ2-2 | NA | TRBV28 | NA | CASSFRNTGELFF | TGTGCCAGCAGTTTCCGGAACACCGGGGAGCTGTTTTTT
TRBJ2-5 | TRBD2 | TRBV7-3 | NA | CASSQGTSGIYLQETQYF | TGTGCCAGCAGCCAGGGGACTAGCGGGATTTATCTCCAAGAGACCCAGTACTTC
TRBJ2-6 | NA | TRBV13 | NA | CASSDSQRVQSRANVLTF | TGTGCCAGCAGCGATAGTCAGCGAGTACAAAGTCGGGCCAACGTCCTGACTTTC
TRBJ1-3 | NA | TRBV7-2 | NA | CASSSSQWTGSGNTIYF | TGTGCCAGCAGCTCTTCACAGTGGACGGGATCTGGAAACACCATATATTTT
TRBJ1-6 | NA | TRBV7-2 | once | CASSPRGSAYNSPLHF | TGTGCCAGCAGCCCCCGGGGGTCGGCTTACAATTCACCCCTCCACTTT
TRBJ2-1 | TRBD1 | TRBV18 | NA | CASSPDRGVGTEQFF | TGTGCCAGCTCACCCGACAGGGGAGTGGGCACTGAGCAGTTCTTC
TRBJ2-1 | NA | TRBV2 | NA | CASSEVAAGQTFF | TGTGCCAGCAGTGAAGTGGCCGCGGGTCAAACGTTCTTC
TRBJ1-1 | NA | TRBV7-3 | NA | CASSTGWGTEAFF | TGTGCCAGCAGCACAGGGTGGGGCACTGAAGCTTTCTTT
TRBJ2-1 | TRBD2 | TRBV11-1 | NA | CASSESGSFDEQFF | TGTGCCAGCAGCGAAAGCGGGAGTTTTGACGAGCAGTTCTTC
TRBJ2-5 | NA | TRBV7-9 | NA | CASSLVSSVQETQYF | TGTGCCAGCAGCTTAGTATCAAGCGTTCAAGAGACCCAGTACTTC
TRBJ2-2 | TRBD1 | TRBV19 | NA | CASSRTGNTGELFF | TGTGCCAGTAGTAGGACAGGAAACACCGGGGAGCTGTTTTTT
TRBJ2-5 | TRBD1 | TRBV6-1 | NA | CASRGLGGGETQYF | TGTGCCAGCAGGGGCTTAGGGGGCGGGGAGACCCAGTACTTC